This is a list of T cell receptor beta chains from one sample in a study of PD-L1 blockade in urothelial cancer. This table comes from immunoSEQ multiplex PCR, and its TCRdb copy is limited to in-frame clones, with some not included. The sample holds some 75,000 clones; more than 85% are singletons and the top ten take around 0.9%. Here the sequenced sample was PBMCs, taken around atezolizumab (anti-PD-L1) treatment. These receptors all stem from a woman over 75 with urothelial cancer. Both conserved end residues are trimmed from each CDR3. Each record gives: V gene, CDR3 length, J gene, CDR3 protein.

>TRBV14|14|TRBJ1-1
ASSQDLPRVGTEAF
>TRBV5-1|12|TRBJ1-2
ASSLGTGFYGYT
>TRBV6-1|12|TRBJ1-5
ASRVTGEGQPQH
>TRBV7-9|13|TRBJ2-7
ASSRAARDRDEQY
>TRBV19|10|TRBJ1-1
ASSVMNTEAF
>TRBV10-2|12|TRBJ2-7
ATTSGSGSYEQY
>TRBV9|13|TRBJ2-2
ASTRGQKNTGELF
>TRBV19|11|TRBJ2-1
ASSMTGVSEQF
>TRBV7-9|10|TRBJ2-1
ASSLTRDEQF
>TRBV28|12|TRBJ2-7
ASRGSPAIYEQY
>TRBV7-6|15|TRBJ2-1
ASSLADPGTPGSEQF
>TRBV5-1|11|TRBJ2-5
ASSPGQKETQY
>TRBV27|16|TRBJ2-2
ASTLRASGIGDTGELF
>TRBV27|13|TRBJ2-7
ASSRDSIPINEQY
>TRBV6-1|13|TRBJ2-3
ASSEGLAGVRTQY
>TRBV30|10|TRBJ2-7
AWIQGSYEQY
>TRBV9|13|TRBJ2-5
ASSVATGREETQY
>TRBV18|11|TRBJ1-2
ASSPAGRDGYT
>TRBV5-1|12|TRBJ1-2
ASSADRGGYGYT
>TRBV27|10|TRBJ2-7
ASMDRAYEQY
>TRBV28|14|TRBJ1-5
ASSLPLQVLRQPQH
>TRBV5-1|16|TRBJ1-4
ASSPTVQATATNEKLF
>TRBV28|14|TRBJ2-5
ASPPPSGRSQETQY
>TRBV7-8|14|TRBJ2-7
ASSLAAGASSYEQY
>TRBV9|13|TRBJ2-7
ASSVDGRVFEEQY
>TRBV7-9|12|TRBJ2-2
ASRQGAVTGELF
>TRBV5-4|12|TRBJ2-7
ASSLGTASYEQY
>TRBV19|13|TRBJ1-2
ASSNLTGGPYGYT
>TRBV28|12|TRBJ1-1
ASSLPGLNTEAF
>TRBV5-1|14|TRBJ1-4
ASSWGQGAGNEKLF
>TRBV5-1|14|TRBJ2-3
ASSLTSGSTTDTQY
>TRBV19|14|TRBJ2-5
ASSKTSGIEAETQY
>TRBV19|14|TRBJ2-6
ASSPGGTSWANVLT
>TRBV7-3|12|TRBJ1-2
ASSLGQGGYGYT
>TRBV10-1|10|TRBJ1-2
ASSESRYGYT
>TRBV10-3|11|TRBJ1-1
AIRPDRNTEAF
>TRBV7-2|15|TRBJ1-4
ASSLELLTGYNEKLF
>TRBV28|12|TRBJ2-7
ASSRPTSPNPEY
>TRBV30|10|TRBJ2-5
AWSLLQETQY
>TRBV5-6|12|TRBJ1-2
ASSSGQASYGYT
>TRBV5-4|13|TRBJ2-2
ASSFGLAPAGELF
>TRBV19|14|TRBJ2-1
ASSSRLAGRGNEQF